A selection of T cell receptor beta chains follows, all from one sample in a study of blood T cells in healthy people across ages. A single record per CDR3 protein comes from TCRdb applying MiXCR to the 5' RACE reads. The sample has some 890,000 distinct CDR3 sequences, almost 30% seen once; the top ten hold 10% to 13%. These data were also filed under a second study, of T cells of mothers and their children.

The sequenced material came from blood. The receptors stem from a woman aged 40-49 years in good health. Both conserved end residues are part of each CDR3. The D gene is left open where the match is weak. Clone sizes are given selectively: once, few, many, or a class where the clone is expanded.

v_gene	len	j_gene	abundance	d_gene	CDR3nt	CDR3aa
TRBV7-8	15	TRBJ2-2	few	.	TGTGCCAGCAGTAACAGGGTCATGAGCACCGGGGAGCTGTTTTTT	CASSNRVMSTGELFF
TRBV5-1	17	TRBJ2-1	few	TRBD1	TGCGCCAGCAGCCAAGACAGGGGCCGAATGGACGCCAATGAGCAGTTCTTC	CASSQDRGRMDANEQFF
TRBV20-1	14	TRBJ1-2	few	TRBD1	TGCAGTGCGAGTAAACAGGGGGCTGGGTATGGCTACACCTTC	CSASKQGAGYGYTF
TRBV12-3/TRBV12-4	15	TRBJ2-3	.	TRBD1	TGTGCCAGCAGTCCCCGGACAGGGCGCACAGATACGCAGTATTTT	CASSPRTGRTDTQYF
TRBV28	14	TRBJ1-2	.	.	TGTGCCAGCAGTGCGACCCCCCCAAACTATGGCTACACCTTC	CASSATPPNYGYTF
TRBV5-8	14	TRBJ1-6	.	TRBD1	TGTGCCAGCAGCCCGCACAGGGGCAATTCACCCCTCCACTTT	CASSPHRGNSPLHF
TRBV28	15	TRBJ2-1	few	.	TGTGCCAGCAGTTTTCCTAGGAGGGGGTCCTACGAGCAGTTCTTC	CASSFPRRGSYEQFF
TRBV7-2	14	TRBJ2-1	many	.	TGTGCCAGCAGCCAATTCAGCGTGGACGGTGAGCAGTTCTTC	CASSQFSVDGEQFF
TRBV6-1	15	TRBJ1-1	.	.	TGTGCCAGCAGTGACCCAGGGACTCTGAACACTGGAGCTTTCTTT	CASSDPGTLNTGAFF
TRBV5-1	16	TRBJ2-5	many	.	TGCGCCAGCAGCTTGGCCGGGGTAGGACAGCAAGAGACCCAGTACTTC	CASSLAGVGQQETQYF
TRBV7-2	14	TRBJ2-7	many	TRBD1	TGTGCCAGCAGCTACAGGGGGGATTACTACGAGCAGTACTTC	CASSYRGDYYEQYF
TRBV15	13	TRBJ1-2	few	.	TGTGCCACCAGCAGAACAGAGAACTATGGCTACACCTTC	CATSRTENYGYTF
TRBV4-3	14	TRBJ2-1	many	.	TGCGCCAGCAGCCAGCCCGGGACCCACAATGAGCAGTTCTTC	CASSQPGTHNEQFF
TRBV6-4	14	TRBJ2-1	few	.	TGTGCCAGCAGTGAAGGGGGGGAATCCAATGAGCAGTTCTTC	CASSEGGESNEQFF
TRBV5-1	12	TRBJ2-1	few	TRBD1	TGCGCCAGCAGGCCACAGGGGGATGAGCAGTTCTTC	CASRPQGDEQFF
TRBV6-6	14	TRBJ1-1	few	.	TGTGCCAGCAGTTACTCGGCATGGAACACTGAAGCTTTCTTT	CASSYSAWNTEAFF
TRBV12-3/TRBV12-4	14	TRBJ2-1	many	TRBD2	TGTGCCAGCAGTTTACGCGGGGGGGCTAATGAGCAGTTCTTC	CASSLRGGANEQFF
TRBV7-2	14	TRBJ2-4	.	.	TGTGCCAGCAGCCCCGGACGGCTCAAAAACATTCAGTACTTC	CASSPGRLKNIQYF
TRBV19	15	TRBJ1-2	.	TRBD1	TGTGCCAGTAGTATTACGGCAGGGGGGAGCTATGGCTACACCTTC	CASSITAGGSYGYTF
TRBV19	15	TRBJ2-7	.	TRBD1	TGTGCCAGTAGTATTGGGACAGGGGCCCCCTACGAGCAGTACTTC	CASSIGTGAPYEQYF
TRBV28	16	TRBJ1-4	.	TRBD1	TGTGCCAGCAGGGGACGGATGGGACAGGGAAATGAAAAACTGTTTTTT	CASRGRMGQGNEKLFF
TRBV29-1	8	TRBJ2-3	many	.	TGCAGTACAGATACGCAGTATTTT	CSTDTQYF
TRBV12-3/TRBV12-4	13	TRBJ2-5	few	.	TGTGCCAGCAGCCCGAGGGGCAGAGGGGAGCAGTACTTC	CASSPRGRGEQYF
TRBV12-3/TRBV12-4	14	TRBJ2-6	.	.	TGTGTCAGCAGTGTAAACTCTGGGGCCAACGTCCTGACTTTC	CVSSVNSGANVLTF
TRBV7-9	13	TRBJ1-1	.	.	TGTGCCAGCAGCCCCTTTGGGGGCAGTGAAGCTTTCTTT	CASSPFGGSEAFF
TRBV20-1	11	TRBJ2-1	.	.	TGCAGTGCTAGAGATCTCCCGGAGCAGTTCTTC	CSARDLPEQFF
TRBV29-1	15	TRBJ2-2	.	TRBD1	TGCAGCGGCCTCGACAGGGGGGGAAGCACCGGGGAGCTGTTTTTT	CSGLDRGGSTGELFF
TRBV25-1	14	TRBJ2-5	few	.	TGTGCCAGCAGGGAACACATTACACAAGAGACCCAGTACTTC	CASREHITQETQYF
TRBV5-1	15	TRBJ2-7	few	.	TGCGCCAGCAGCTTGATTTGGGGCAGCTCCTACGAGCAGTACTTC	CASSLIWGSSYEQYF
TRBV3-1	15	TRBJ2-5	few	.	TGTGCCAGCAGCCCCGGACCAGCGGCCCAAGAGACCCAGTACTTC	CASSPGPAAQETQYF
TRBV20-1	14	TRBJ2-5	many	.	TGCAGTGCCACGCCCGACGGGCGTCGGGAGACCCAGTACTTC	CSATPDGRRETQYF